Listed below are T cell receptor beta chains from one sample, sequenced in a study of shared clonotypes between healthy human individuals. Assay: immunoSEQ multiplex PCR; the TCRdb copy retains only in-frame clones and omits some. The sample has 2 million to 2.5 million clones, under 95% seen once; the top ten hold approximately 0.36%. Sequencing was done on a sample of naive CD4+ T cells from PBMCs. These receptors were taken from a man younger than 35 in good health. Some clones in this sample may be carry-over from other donors' samples. Both conserved end residues are part of each CDR3.

>TRBV4-1|TRBJ2-7
CASSQEEEPYEQYF
>TRBV5-1|TRBJ2-1
CASSRTGLASDEQFF
>TRBV25-1|TRBJ2-1
CASSEAGTLGEQFF
>TRBV5-1|TRBJ2-6
CASSLVFQGAGANVLTF
>TRBV28|TRBJ2-7
CASSLTQGETHEQYF
>TRBV7-9|TRBJ2-7
CASSLIAGGPYEQYF
>TRBV19|TRBJ1-5
CASSIRGVRDQPQHF
>TRBV5-1|TRBJ1-2
CASSLEPGGSYGYTF
>TRBV4-1|TRBJ2-3
CASSQATSGRLTDTQYF
>TRBV19|TRBJ2-7
CASSIHALQGTYEQYF
>TRBV6-5|TRBJ2-4
CASSWTRDVNIQYF
>TRBV27|TRBJ1-6
CASSFLGPRTEYNSPLHF
>TRBV7-3|TRBJ2-6
CASSGIPSGANVLTF
>TRBV10-2|TRBJ2-7
CASSGWDREDHEQYF
>TRBV18|TRBJ1-1
CASSPPAANTEAFF
>TRBV9|TRBJ1-2
CASSVVDRGSGYTF
>TRBV7-9|TRBJ2-1
CASSRSGRAKFF
>TRBV7-2|TRBJ2-1
CASSSGGLAGSPYNEQFF
>TRBV10-3|TRBJ2-7
CAISESQTSYEQYF
>TRBV29-1|TRBJ2-1
CSAEQGSNEQFF
>TRBV5-8|TRBJ1-1
CASSFSPGATEAFF
>TRBV27|TRBJ2-7
CASSLSFVRSEQYF
>TRBV7-9|TRBJ2-5
CASNIGGQETQYF
>TRBV29-1|TRBJ2-7
CSAGTSGRTSEQYF
>TRBV7-9|TRBJ1-1
CASSLPPGRNTEAFF
>TRBV5-4|TRBJ1-2
CASSLANQGYGYTF
>TRBV7-3|TRBJ2-1
CASSPSNNEQFF
>TRBV10-3|TRBJ2-7
CAISLTGGPSYEQYF
>TRBV4-1|TRBJ1-2
CASSQGGGRGRNGYTF
>TRBV14|TRBJ2-6
CASSQVQGYAGANVLTF
>TRBV9|TRBJ2-1
CASSAAPLGEQFF
>TRBV5-4|TRBJ2-7
CASSGGYEQYF
>TRBV5-6|TRBJ2-6
CASSPAAGTFSGANVLTF
>TRBV6-1|-
CASQAYYEQYF
>TRBV2|TRBJ2-7
CASRVGSSPAYEQYF
>TRBV4-1|TRBJ1-4
CASSQTLGEKLFF
>TRBV28|TRBJ1-1
CASSLFAGGNTEAFF